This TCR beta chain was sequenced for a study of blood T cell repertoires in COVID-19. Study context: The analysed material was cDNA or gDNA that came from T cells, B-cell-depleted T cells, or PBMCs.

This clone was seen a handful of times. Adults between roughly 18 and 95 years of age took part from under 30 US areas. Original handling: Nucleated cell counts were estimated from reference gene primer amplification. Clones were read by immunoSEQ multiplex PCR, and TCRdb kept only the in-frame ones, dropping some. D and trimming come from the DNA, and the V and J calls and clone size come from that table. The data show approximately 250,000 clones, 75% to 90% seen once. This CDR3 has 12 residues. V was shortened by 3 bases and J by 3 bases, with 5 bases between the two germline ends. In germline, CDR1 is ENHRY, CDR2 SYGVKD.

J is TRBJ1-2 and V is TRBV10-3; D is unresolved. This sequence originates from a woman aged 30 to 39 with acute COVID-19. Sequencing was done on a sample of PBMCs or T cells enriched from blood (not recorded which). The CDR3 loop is CAISDRHYGYTF. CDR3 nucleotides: TGTGCCATCAGTGACAGGCACTATGGCTACACCTTC.